A single sample is the source of the 18 T cell receptor beta chains below, sequenced in a study of spatial heterogeneity in lung cancer. A single record per CDR3 protein comes from TCRdb applying MiXCR to the 5' RACE reads. Of about 6,900 distinct CDR3 sequences in the sample, more than 5.5% were seen once. Time point noted: sample taken at primary tumor resection. Whole RNA was taken from tumor, nontumor lung or frozen PBMC; it was then sequenced unsorted. Here the sequenced sample was normal lung tissue next to the tumor, taken at surgery. These TCRs come from a female donor with early-stage non-small cell lung cancer.

Comment on this clonotype: This beta chain turned up in a library designed for alpha chains; as an off-target read, its abundance says little. J is TRBJ2-5 and V is TRBV9; D assignment may be TRBD1 or TRBD2 (5 bases each). The ends were cut back, 0 bases at V and 4 bases at J, with 10 bases in the middle. The germline V gene encodes CDR1 SGDLS and CDR2 YYNGEE. The length of the CDR3 is 14 residues. The CDR3 here is CASSVVGGSETQYF. CDR3 in DNA: TGTGCCAGCAGCGTAGTTGGGGGATCAGAGACCCAGTACTTC.

This clonotype has ten or more counts. A library prepared for alpha chains yielded this beta chain as an off-target read; its size is of little meaning. The chain carries TRBV10-3 and TRBJ1-2, with D possibly being TRBD1 (5 bases). Trimming left V 0 bases short and J 2 bases short, with 7 bases between. CDR3 length: 14 residues. Germline values: CDR1 ENHRY, CDR2 SYGVKD. This CDR3 reads CAISESGTNYGYTF. The CDR3 DNA is TGTGCCATCAGTGAGTCGGGGACGAACTATGGCTACACCTTC.

This clonotype is termed medium-sized. This beta chain came through as a stray read in a library set up for alpha chains, and its size says little. This sequence joins TRBV28 and TRBJ1-3; D not resolved. Trimming left V 6 bases short and J 4 bases short, with 10 bases between. The CDR3 has 13 residues. CDR1 and CDR2 from the germline V gene are MDHEN and SYDVKM. The CDR3 nucleotides read TGTGCCAGCAGCTCGGGGAAAGGAAACACCATATATTTT. It is translated as CASSSGKGNTIYF.

This clonotype is medium-sized (0.01 to 0.1%) by share. This beta chain came through as a stray read in a library set up for alpha chains, and its size says little. The chain uses TRBV4-1 and TRBJ2-2; D remains unclear. Trimming removed 3 bases from V and 6 bases from J, with 14 bases in between. This CDR3 has 15 residues. Germline CDR1 MGHRA, CDR2 YSYEKL. CDR3 nucleotides: TGCGCCAGCAGCCAGGATGCTGGCAGTGCCGGGGAGCTGTTTTTT. Encoded protein: CASSQDAGSAGELFF.

This clonotype was found many times. This beta chain slipped into a library made for alpha chains as a stray read, so its size is not meaningful. V usage is TRBV24-1 and J usage is TRBJ2-5; D remains unclear. The V end was cut by 6 bases, the J end by 2 bases, with 18 bases between. Germline lookup yields CDR1 KGHDR and CDR2 SFDVKD. This CDR3 is 16 amino acids long. CDR3 sequence reads: CATSPPPEQGQETQYF. CDR3 in DNA: TGTGCCACCAGTCCCCCACCCGAACAAGGGCAAGAGACCCAGTACTTC.

This clonotype appeared many times. This beta chain came through as a stray read in a library set up for alpha chains, and its size says little. V is TRBV11-2 and J is TRBJ2-2, with D possibly being TRBD1 (5 bases). The germline CDR1 and CDR2 sequences are SGHAT and FQNNGV. Trimming took 5 bases from V and 3 from J, leaving 13 bases between them. CDR3 length: 15 amino acids. CDR3 DNA: TGTGCCAGCAGCCCTTACAGGCCGGACACCGGGGAGCTGTTTTTT. Translating it yields CASSPYRPDTGELFF. Full variable domain (outside the CDR3, taken from reference TRBV11-2 and TRBJ2-2): EAGVAQSPRYKIIEKRQSVAFWCNPISGHATLYWYQQILGQGPKLLIQFQNNGVVDDSQLPKDRFSAERLKGVDSTLKIQPAKLEDSAVYLCASSPYRPDTGELFFGEGSRLTVL.

The table lists this clonotype with a few counts. A library made for alpha chains picked up this beta chain off target, so its size means little. V usage is TRBV12-3 or TRBV12-4 and J usage is TRBJ1-5; tentatively, D is TRBD1 (5 bases). Trimming pared 7 bases from V and 1 base from J, leaving 14 bases between. The CDR3 spans 15 residues. CDR3 DNA: TGTGCCAGCAACTTGGGGGTAGCCAGCAATCAGCCCCAGCATTTT. It specifies CASNLGVASNQPQHF.

This clonotype is categorized as medium-sized. Little can be read into the size of this beta chain, an off-target read in a library designed for alpha chains. The chain is built from TRBV20-1 and TRBJ2-7; no reliable D call. The germline V and J ends were trimmed by 2 bases and 3 bases, with 5 bases remaining between them. This CDR3 region has 11 residues. CDR1 is DFQATT, CDR2 SNEGSKA, per germline (reference sequence). The DNA for the CDR3 is TGCAGTGCTAGACCCGGCTACGAGCAGTACTTC. Protein: CSARPGYEQYF.

This clonotype was detected a few times. Being off target in a library aimed at alpha chains, this beta chain has a size of little meaning. The CDR3: CASSSTRQPGAEQYF. The CDR3 DNA reads TGTGCCAGCAGCTCAACACGCCAACCTGGGGCCGAGCAGTACTTC. The rearrangement uses TRBV7-8 and TRBJ2-7, with a tentative D call TRBD1 (5 bases). The V end lost 4 bases, the J end lost 6 bases, and 19 bases lay between the germline ends. In germline, CDR1 is SGHVS, CDR2 FQNEAQ. This CDR3 is built from 15 residues.

This clonotype was counted many times. With the library built for alpha chains, this beta chain is off target and its frequency is not meaningful. This chain links TRBV3-1 with TRBJ2-3; 7 bases agree with TRBD2. The V gene's germline CDR1 is LGHDT and CDR2 YNNKEL (reference sequence). With V trimmed by 8 bases and J by 3 bases, 5 bases remained unmatched. This CDR3 contains 13 residues. CDR3: CASATAGTDTQYF. CDR3 DNA: TGTGCCAGCGCTACAGCGGGGACAGATACGCAGTATTTT.

The table lists this clonotype with many counts. A library made for alpha chains picked up this beta chain off target, so its size means little. This rearrangement joins TRBV20-1 to TRBJ2-7, with TRBD2 as a possible D gene (6 bases). Looked up from germline, CDR1 is DFQATT and CDR2 is SNEGSKA (reference sequence). The CDR3 totals 15 residues. Trimming removed 1 base at V and 5 bases at J, with 18 bases between. The CDR3 DNA reads as TGCAGTGCTAGAGTGGGCGGGATGTCTCGGGACGAGCAGTACTTC. Protein sequence: CSARVGGMSRDEQYF.

By share, this clonotype counts as medium-sized. Because this beta chain is a stray read in a library intended to capture alpha chains, its abundance should not be given much weight. This chain joins TRBV19 and TRBJ2-6, with 11 bases matching TRBD2. Germline V gene lookup returns CDR1 LNHDA and CDR2 SQIVND (reference sequence). The ends lost 7 bases at V and 0 bases at J; junction bases unmatched: 8. The CDR3 is 18 residues long. CDR3 loop: CASKPSGLAVSGANVLTF. The CDR3 nucleotides read TGTGCCAGTAAGCCTTCGGGACTAGCGGTCTCTGGGGCCAACGTCCTGACTTTC. The whole variable domain, remainder taken from reference TRBV19 and TRBJ2-6, is DGGITQSPKYLFRKEGQNVTLSCEQNLNHDAMYWYRQDPGQGLRLIYYSQIVNDFQKGDIAEGYSVSREKKESFPLTVTSAQKNPTAFYLCASKPSGLAVSGANVLTFGAGSRLTVL.

This clonotype was recorded at least ten times. As an off-target read in a library built for alpha chains, this beta chain has a frequency of little significance. The genes are TRBV5-1 and TRBJ2-1; D not certain. V gave up 3 bases and J gave up 2 bases, with 3 bases separating them. The CDR3 contains 12 residues. CDR1 is SGHRS, CDR2 YFSETQ, per germline. The CDR3, as DNA: TGCGCCAGCAGCTCAACCTACAATGAGCAGTTCTTC. It translates to CASSSTYNEQFF.

By share of the sample, this clonotype is medium-sized. In a library made to pick up alpha chains, this beta chain is a stray read with a size that means little. This chain connects TRBV29-1 to TRBJ2-5, with D hard to call. Per germline, CDR1 SQVTM and CDR2 ANQGSEA. This CDR3 is 12 amino acids long. V dropped 7 bases and J dropped 2 bases, with 11 bases sitting between them. The CDR3 loop reads CSDFDSQETQYF. The CDR3 DNA reads TGCAGCGACTTCGACTCGCAAGAGACCCAGTACTTC. The full variable domain, in which reference TRBV29-1 and TRBJ2-5 provide the parts outside the CDR3, is SAVISQKPSRDICQRGTSLTIQCQVDSQVTMMFWYRQQPGQSLTLIATANQGSEATYESGFVIDKFPISRPNLTFSTLTVSNMSPEDSSIYLCSDFDSQETQYFGPGTRLLVL.

This clonotype was recorded many times. Since the library was made to target alpha chains, this beta chain is a stray read and its abundance is not meaningful. The rearrangement links TRBV4-2 to TRBJ2-1; TRBD2 might be the D (5 bases). V lost 1 base, J lost 0 bases, and 10 bases lay in between. The CDR3 sequence is 16 residues long. CDR1 and CDR2 from the germline V gene are LGHNA and YNFKEQ. The CDR3 is CASSQGAEDSYNEQFF. The CDR3 nucleotides are TGTGCCAGCAGCCAAGGTGCGGAGGACTCCTACAATGAGCAGTTCTTC.

This clonotype was observed many times. This beta chain is a stray read from a library made for alpha chains; its abundance is not meaningful. This chain uses TRBV24-1 with TRBJ2-1; D not resolved. This CDR3 is 16 amino acids long. Germline V CDR1 and CDR2: KGHDR, SFDVKD. The V end lost 2 bases, the J end lost 2 bases, and 12 bases lay between the germline ends. The CDR3 is CATSDSQRWAYNEQFF. In DNA, the CDR3 is TGTGCCACCAGTGATTCACAGCGTTGGGCCTACAATGAGCAGTTCTTC.

This clonotype has at least ten counts. This beta chain was picked up by a library intended for alpha chains and is off target, so its count carries little meaning. The J gene is TRBJ2-1, the V gene TRBV19; D may be TRBD2 (7 bases). CDR3 length: 12 amino acids. With 1 base removed from V and 16 bases from J, the gap between germline ends came to 14 bases. Germline V gene lookup returns CDR1 LNHDA and CDR2 SQIVND (reference sequence). CDR3 amino acids: CASSIAGGQGFF. CDR3 nucleotides: TGTGCCAGTAGTATAGCGGGGGGCCAAGGCTTCTTC.

Worth noting for this clonotype: Within a library made for alpha chains, this beta chain is off target, and its count is uninformative. V is TRBV18 and J is TRBJ2-1, with 14 bases aligning to TRBD2. V gave up 1 base and J gave up 8 bases; unmatched junction bases: 1. Germline V gene data show CDR1 as KGHSH and CDR2 as LQKENI. The CDR3 runs to 15 residues. CDR3 sequence (DNA): TGTGCCAGCTCACCACGGGGACTAGCGGGAGATGAGCAGTTCTTC. Protein sequence: CASSPRGLAGDEQFF.